The clone carrying this T cell receptor (beta chain) occurred a few times. Its matching antigen is unknown. Germline V gene sequence: CDR1 LGHNT, CDR2 FRNRAP. V was pared by 6 bases and J by 4 bases, with 15 bases between. The CDR3 is 14 residues long. This record comes from a study of T cells in localized non-small cell lung cancer. Study-level results: Of the tissues analyzed, uninvolved adjacent lung showed maximal T cell clonality, greater than tumor. An association was observed between higher blood T cell density and longer overall survival. Sequencing was restricted to one tumor region; therefore, heterogeneity remains possible. Out of the top 100 tumor clones, a median about 58 were seen in adjacent lung.

Clones were sequenced by immunoSEQ multiplex PCR, and TCRdb holds only the in-frame ones, with some missing. This table holds 25,000 to 35,000 clones, about 80% found once. The chain carries TRBV12-5 and TRBJ1-2, with D possibly being TRBD1 (5 bases). Source: peripheral blood mononuclear cells, taken before any cancer treatment. The TCR was taken from a man aged 35-75 years with stage III lung adenocarcinoma. The CDR3 nucleotides read TGTGCTAGTGGGACCTCAGGGACCTTCTATGGCTACACCTTC. Translated, it gives CASGTSGTFYGYTF.